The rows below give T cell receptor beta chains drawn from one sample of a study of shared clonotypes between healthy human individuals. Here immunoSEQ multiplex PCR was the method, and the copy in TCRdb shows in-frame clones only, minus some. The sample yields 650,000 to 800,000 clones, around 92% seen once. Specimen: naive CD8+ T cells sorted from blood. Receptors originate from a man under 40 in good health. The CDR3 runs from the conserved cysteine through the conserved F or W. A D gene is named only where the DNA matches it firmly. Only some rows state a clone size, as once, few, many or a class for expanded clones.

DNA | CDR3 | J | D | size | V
TGTGCCAGCAGCGGGGCTGGGGTTGAGACCGGGGAGCTGTTTTTT | CASSGAGVETGELFF | TRBJ2-2 | NA | NA | TRBV5-5
TGTGCCAGCATATGGTTAGGGGACCGCACTGAAGCTTTCTTT | CASIWLGDRTEAFF | TRBJ1-1 | NA | NA | TRBV14
TGCGCCAGCAGCCAAGGGTATATTACAGGGGGTAGCTATGGCTACACCTTC | CASSQGYITGGSYGYTF | TRBJ1-2 | TRBD1 | NA | TRBV4-1
TGCAGCGTTCAAGACAGAGCTGGCTACACCTTC | CSVQDRAGYTF | TRBJ1-2 | NA | few | TRBV29-1
TGCGCCAGCAGCCAAGAGGAACTATCCTACAATGAGCAGTTCTTC | CASSQEELSYNEQFF | TRBJ2-1 | NA | NA | TRBV4-1
TGTGCCAGCAGCTTTATGCCCTACGAGCAGTACTTC | CASSFMPYEQYF | TRBJ2-7 | NA | NA | TRBV7-9
TGTGCCAGCAGTTTGGGGCTAGCGGATCCTTCCTACGAGCAGTACTTC | CASSLGLADPSYEQYF | TRBJ2-7 | TRBD2 | once | TRBV28
TGCGCCAGCAGCTTGGGGCCCGGCACTGAAGCTTTCTTT | CASSLGPGTEAFF | TRBJ1-1 | NA | NA | TRBV4-3
TGTGCCAGCAGGTTGACTAGCGGGGGAAAATACGAGCAGTACTTC | CASRLTSGGKYEQYF | TRBJ2-7 | TRBD2 | NA | TRBV13
TGTGCCAGCAGACACGGACTAGCGGGTCCCTACAATGAGCAGTTCTTC | CASRHGLAGPYNEQFF | TRBJ2-1 | TRBD2 | once | TRBV7-9
TGTGCCAGCAGCTTGACGGGACAGGGGGCGCCGGTAGATACGCAGTATTTT | CASSLTGQGAPVDTQYF | TRBJ2-3 | TRBD1 | NA | TRBV5-5
TGTGCCAGCACCACTGGGGAATCTGGGGCCAACGTCCTGACTTTC | CASTTGESGANVLTF | TRBJ2-6 | NA | NA | TRBV27
TGTGCCAGCAGTCCCTACACAGGGATCGAGCAGTACTTC | CASSPYTGIEQYF | TRBJ2-7 | NA | NA | TRBV27
TGTGCCAGCTCACTAGAAACCTATACAGATTACGAGCAGTACTTC | CASSLETYTDYEQYF | TRBJ2-7 | NA | NA | TRBV18
TGTGCCAGTTCCAGCCCGGGCCGAACCTACAATGAGCAGTTCTTC | CASSSPGRTYNEQFF | TRBJ2-1 | NA | once | TRBV2
TGTGCCAGCAGCGAATTGGGCGAAAAACTGTTTTTT | CASSELGEKLFF | TRBJ1-4 | NA | NA | TRBV6-1
TGCGCCAGCAGCTCAACAGGGATTAGGATCACAGATACGCAGTATTTT | CASSSTGIRITDTQYF | TRBJ2-3 | NA | NA | TRBV5-1
TGTGCCATCAGTGAGTCGATCACCGGGACTAGCGCTACATACGAGCAGTACTTC | CAISESITGTSATYEQYF | TRBJ2-7 | TRBD2 | NA | TRBV10-3
TGTGCCAGCAGCGGCGGCGACCCTGGGGAAGCCAAAAACATTCAGTACTTC | CASSGGDPGEAKNIQYF | TRBJ2-4 | NA | NA | TRBV7-9
TGTGCCAGTACAGGTACCTTCTCCTACGAGCAGTACTTC | CASTGTFSYEQYF | TRBJ2-7 | NA | NA | TRBV19
TGTGCCAGCGGGTCGATCGGGCAGCCCCAGCATTTT | CASGSIGQPQHF | TRBJ1-5 | NA | few | TRBV27
TGCAGCGTTATGGGGGACGGGTTGAACTATGGCTACACCTTC | CSVMGDGLNYGYTF | TRBJ1-2 | NA | NA | TRBV29-1
TGTGCCAGCACCGGGGGACAGGGGGTATTCGAGCAGTACTTC | CASTGGQGVFEQYF | TRBJ2-7 | TRBD1 | NA | TRBV2
TGTGCCAGCACCTCCCCAGGCGTCCTCGGGGGCTACACCTTC | CASTSPGVLGGYTF | TRBJ1-2 | NA | NA | TRBV7-2
TGCAGCGTGGTGACAAACTCCTACGAGCAGTACTTC | CSVVTNSYEQYF | TRBJ2-7 | NA | NA | TRBV29-1
TGTGCCACCAGCCTGGACGGGGGCGTCTATGGCTACACCTTC | CATSLDGGVYGYTF | TRBJ1-2 | NA | NA | TRBV6-1
TGTGCCAGCAGCTCGGGACTAGCGGAAGACTACTCCTACAATGAGCAGTTCTTC | CASSSGLAEDYSYNEQFF | TRBJ2-1 | TRBD2 | NA | TRBV7-9
TGTGCCAGCAGCCACTACAGGAACACTGAAGCTTTCTTT | CASSHYRNTEAFF | TRBJ1-1 | NA | NA | TRBV14
TGTGCCAGCAGCGTAGAACGGGGTTCTGGAAACACCATATATTTT | CASSVERGSGNTIYF | TRBJ1-3 | NA | NA | TRBV9
TGTGCCAGCAGCTTGGATCCGGATTCCTACGAGCAGTACTTC | CASSLDPDSYEQYF | TRBJ2-7 | NA | NA | TRBV5-6
TGTGCCAGCAGCGGCCCAGAATACCAAGAGACCCAGTACTTC | CASSGPEYQETQYF | TRBJ2-5 | NA | NA | TRBV9
TGTGCCAGCATGCGGCAGCTCCAAGAGACCCAGTACTTC | CASMRQLQETQYF | TRBJ2-5 | NA | NA | TRBV7-2
TGTGCCAGCAGCCGAGGGACAGACAATCAGCCCCAGCATTTT | CASSRGTDNQPQHF | TRBJ1-5 | TRBD1 | NA | TRBV5-6
TGCGCCAGCAGCCAAACAGATCTAGGGGAGCTGTTTTTT | CASSQTDLGELFF | TRBJ2-2 | NA | few | TRBV4-1
TGTGCCACCAGCAGTGACCCCGCCAAAAACATTCAGTACTTC | CATSSDPAKNIQYF | TRBJ2-4 | NA | once | TRBV15
TGTGCCAGCAGCTTAGTGGGCCCGTCTTCACTAGCGGGAGGGGAGGAGCAGTACTTC | CASSLVGPSSLAGGEEQYF | TRBJ2-7 | TRBD2 | NA | TRBV7-2
TGTGCCACTAATATTGGGGTGGGGGGATTAAACTACGAGCAGTACTTC | CATNIGVGGLNYEQYF | TRBJ2-7 | NA | NA | TRBV10-3
TGTGCCAGCTCACCACAAAGTCCCCCGGGAGAATCCTACGAGCAGTACTTC | CASSPQSPPGESYEQYF | TRBJ2-7 | NA | once | TRBV18
TGCAGCGCCGTAGGGAGGGGGCACAATGAGCAGTTCTTC | CSAVGRGHNEQFF | TRBJ2-1 | NA | NA | TRBV29-1
TGTGCCAGCAGCTTAGTTGGGGGCGGAGAGACCCAGTACTTC | CASSLVGGGETQYF | TRBJ2-5 | NA | NA | TRBV13
TGTGCCAGCAGTGAATGGCAGGGAAGTCGGTATGGCTACACCTTC | CASSEWQGSRYGYTF | TRBJ1-2 | NA | NA | TRBV25-1
TGTGCCAGCAGTGAGGCTAGCGGGAGGACCTACGAGCAGTACTTC | CASSEASGRTYEQYF | TRBJ2-7 | TRBD2 | NA | TRBV6-4
TGTGCCACAGGACAGGCTGGAAACACCATATATTTT | CATGQAGNTIYF | TRBJ1-3 | TRBD1 | NA | TRBV14
TGTGCCAGCAGTTATCTTTCGGGAGATACGCAGTATTTT | CASSYLSGDTQYF | TRBJ2-3 | NA | NA | TRBV6-5
TGTGCCAGCAGCTCGGACTCTGGGGCCAACGTCCTGACTTTC | CASSSDSGANVLTF | TRBJ2-6 | NA | NA | TRBV13
TGTGCCAGCCCCCTCGGGGGCTACAATGAGCAGTTCTTC | CASPLGGYNEQFF | TRBJ2-1 | NA | once | TRBV30
TGTGCCAGCAGCTTAGCAATTAGCGGGGGCACCGGGGAGCTGTTTTTT | CASSLAISGGTGELFF | TRBJ2-2 | TRBD2 | once | TRBV13
TGCGCCAGCAGCGGCAGCTCCTACGAGCAGTACTTC | CASSGSSYEQYF | TRBJ2-7 | NA | NA | TRBV5-1
TGTGCCAGCAGTTTTCTGGGGGATGAGACCCAGTACTTC | CASSFLGDETQYF | TRBJ2-5 | NA | NA | TRBV28
TGTGCCAGCAGCAAGACTAGCGGGAGAGACAATGAGCAGTTCTTC | CASSKTSGRDNEQFF | TRBJ2-1 | TRBD2 | once | TRBV7-8
TGTGCCAGCAGTAAAAGGACAGCCGTCCCCTACGAGCAGTACTTC | CASSKRTAVPYEQYF | TRBJ2-7 | NA | NA | TRBV6-4
TGTGCCAGTAGTATAGCAAGCGGGTCTTACTACGAGCAGTACTTC | CASSIASGSYYEQYF | TRBJ2-7 | NA | NA | TRBV19
TGCAGCGTCGGGACCTCCCAGGCGGAAAAACTGTTTTTT | CSVGTSQAEKLFF | TRBJ1-4 | NA | NA | TRBV29-1
TGTGCCACCAGCTCGGGGGGAGTAGAGCAGTTCTTC | CATSSGGVEQFF | TRBJ2-1 | TRBD2 | once | TRBV15